The entry that follows covers one TCR beta chain sequence. This clone showed up just once. The antigen this receptor binds is unknown. Per-nucleotide qualities are absent, and no much larger clonotype sits a single base away. Library prep was done by the immunoSEQ multiplex PCR assay. A mixture of 60 forward primers for TCR Vbeta segments and 13 reverse primers for TCR Jbeta segments was used in the multiplex PCR. Amplification of the CDR3 region of rearranged TCR beta genes was performed with a multiplex PCR assay on genomic DNA. Amplified TCR beta libraries were sequenced as 87-base-pair reads on the Illumina HiSeq System. In the paper's pipeline: Across the 500 to 850 repertoires, a later analysis counted about 81 million unique TCR beta chains, roughly 11 million of which were shared by at least two donors. To remove PCR and sequencing errors, raw reads were error-corrected and collapsed into unique sequences using a nearest-neighbor algorithm that merged closely related sequences. Alignment of CDR3 sequences to IMGT reference sequences was used to assign V, D and J gene segments. Each retained sequence needed at least a six-nucleotide match to both a V gene segment and a J gene segment. A rearrangement was called productive if the CDR3 had no stop codons and remained in frame with V and J, and every other rearrangement was called non-productive. CDR3 was defined by IMGT convention, running from the second conserved V-encoded cysteine to the conserved J-encoded phenylalanine. The earlier analysis of more than 450 of the donors excluded sequences that lacked an unambiguous match to a single V gene segment. An earlier analysis of several hundred of the donors called V segments functional above 56.7% productive rearrangements and segregating when the between-donor standard deviation exceeded 5%. A statistical classification framework was developed to diagnose cytomegalovirus status using the catalog of TCR beta chain sequences. A later analysis assigned V and J genes by comparing TCR nucleotide sequences with IMGT/GENE-DB human TR gene sequences. In a later analysis, CDR3 sequences and most-parsimonious VDJ recombination scenarios were assigned using the TCRdist pipeline. In a later analysis, every TCR beta chain was defined by the combination of its CDR3 amino acid sequence and its V-gene family, and reads without a unique V-gene family were dropped. A later analysis removed nearly 600 highly shared, low-generation-probability nucleotide sequences to deal with suspected cross-contamination and a sequencing artifact. A later analysis calculated a clonal expansion index for each public chain from normalized within-repertoire ranks of inferred template counts. Generation probabilities in a later analysis came from a VDJ recombination model fitted to out-of-frame rearrangements, and those results were checked against IGoR. A later analysis scored TCR-TCR, TCR-HLA and TCR-CMV co-occurrence with hypergeometric tests, applying a repertoire-size bias correction to TCR pairs. A later analysis estimated false discovery rates by permuting HLA or CMV assignments 20 times. In a later analysis, co-occurring TCRs were grouped using DBSCAN, with TCRdist sequence similarity added in when clustering inside HLA-allele-positive subsets. Repertoires with fewer than 30,000 or more than 120,000 public chains, plus five repertoires with anomalous nucleotide sharing, were excluded from co-occurrence clustering. This is the immuneACCESS table as TCRdb keeps it, with only in-frame sequences that have V and J called. A part of the clones is gone; compared with another copy, unresolved V genes explain less than half, and the rest is unexplained. V and J calls and clone size are copied from that table; D and trimming were computed from the DNA. This sample lists about 160,000 clones; around 77% were detected once. Approximately 1.5% of the sample is in the top ten clones.

Measured from the cysteine to the phenylalanine, the CDR3 is 14 residues long. Only the CDR3 region is kept as DNA, spanning 42 bases read in frame from base 1. V is cut by 2 bases and J by 1 base, and the space between the germline ends is 8 bases. CDR1 KGHSH and CDR2 LQKENI were looked up in the germline V gene. The data belong to a study of cytomegalovirus exposure and HLA in healthy donors (dated by TCRdb to between 2016 and 2019). For the wider study: An earlier analysis of 587 of the donors reported 276 Gb of sequence data and 95 million to 130 million unique TCR beta sequences obtained from approximately 180 million T cells. Around 300 gigabases of sequencing data and 78 million or so unique TCR sequences were included in an early release covering several hundred HLA-typed donors. Among the 398 genotyped donors, roughly 80% belonged to the genetic ancestry cluster associated with self-reported Caucasian donors. The study aimed to test whether signatures of past pathogen exposure could be identified by cataloging public T cell receptors. The study profiled the T cell repertoires of 550 to 700 subjects by immunosequencing and related them to cytomegalovirus serostatus. Along with the approximately 600-subject first cohort, a separate validation cohort of approximately 110 different subjects was used. To predict cytomegalovirus infection status, the study brought together high-throughput TCR immunosequencing, statistical association of individual TCRs with disease status, and machine learning. To study patterns of TCR occurrence, a later analysis re-analyzed previously published TCR beta repertoires from 666 donors and added high-resolution HLA genotyping. Rather than drawing on any new phenotypic data, the later analysis identified candidate immune exposures from TCR beta sequences and the way those sequences occurred across donors. An earlier analysis of around 580 of the donors used high-throughput TCR beta sequencing to judge whether each TCR beta V gene segment behaved as functional or pseudogenic. Donor age, sex, ethnicity and CMV serostatus were collected together with the repertoire data. A later genetic analysis used genome-wide SNP genotypes for about three fifths of the 666 donors, treating that subset as a discovery cohort. Every discovery cohort repertoire had been produced on one sequencing platform. Both class I and class II loci were covered by HLA typing, at four-digit resolution. The number of typed donors differed by locus: about 620-640 for A, B, C, DRB1 and DQB1; some 500 for DQA1; 600 to 610 for DPA1; and roughly 450 for DPB1. A handful of DR-DQ haplotypes were handled as single units for association and clustering because linkage in the cohort was strong. Among some 410 genotyped donors of the cohort, an average of about 240,000 unique TCR beta nucleotide sequences were sequenced per donor, around 20% of them non-productive.

Paper-wide results and their limitations: In a later analysis, TCR association rates were found to vary across HLA loci, with the most associated TCRs seen for DRB1 alleles and the fewest for HLA-C alleles. Assigning TCR associations to individual alleles was difficult when HLA alleles, especially DR and DQ, strongly co-occurred. A further reported finding was that TCR beta sequences accurately predicted the HLA-A and HLA-B alleles for most subjects in the first cohort. Some IMGT-functional V segments, including TRBV6-2 and TRBV6-3, could not be distinguished by the 87-base-pair reads and were therefore excluded. Cytomegalovirus status was reported to be diagnosed by the classifier with high specificity and sensitivity in both the original and validation cohorts. Correlated functional status among segregating V segments might be attributable to linkage disequilibrium, but an unknown experimental factor could not be ruled out. Because some donors lacked HLA typing at each locus, the association tests relied only on the typed subset. A total of about 180 TCR beta chains were listed by the study as associated with cytomegalovirus. This cohort had only TCR beta chains sequenced, and the lack of alpha or paired-chain data limited which features could be detected. Most CMV-associated TCR beta chains appeared to be HLA-restricted in a later analysis, and the HLA associations seemed to be driven largely by CMV exposure. CMV serostatus was the only immune exposure information available for the cohort. A later analysis associated about 16,000 TCR beta sequences with specific HLA alleles at a false discovery rate of 0.05. The authors suggested that the approach could potentially be generalized to other disease states and immunological phenotypes. Compared with the roughly 700-donor mean, donors in an Asian-associated ancestry cluster had fewer N-insertions in productive TCRs, according to a later genetic analysis. Across donors, most TCR sequences were observed very rarely, whereas some public TCRs were present in many individuals. In an earlier analysis of 587 of the donors, most TCR beta V segments appeared in productive rearrangements about 90% or about 30% of the time, broadly matching IMGT annotations. In vitro tests confirmed that a few of the cytomegalovirus-associated TCR beta chains recognize cytomegalovirus antigens. The earlier analysis of around 600 of the donors excluded fewer than 20 rarely observed V segments, including chromosome 9 orphons, because counts were too low. Presence/absence analyses assumed roughly uniform sequencing depth across donors, an assumption that may not hold. In a later analysis, HLA-associated TCR beta chains were found to be more clonally expanded and to have lower generation probabilities than equally common non-associated chains. An association between a missense DCLRE1C variant and V-gene and J-gene trimming of TCR beta chains was found in a later genetic analysis and replicated in an independent cohort. In a later analysis, several top co-occurrence clusters were reported to appear linked to parvovirus B19, influenza, CMV and Epstein-Barr virus. The sequencing pipeline was judged likely to have produced a cluster of highly shared sequence variants as a technical artifact.

The cohort comprised hundreds of healthy bone marrow donors. Cohort members were all nominally healthy when sampled, although unrecorded immune exposures were likely present. The donor tested CMV seronegative, placing the donor among the 350 or so seronegative members of the cohort. Every donor gave a peripheral blood sample, and the peripheral blood mononuclear cells from that sample were used for TCR beta sequencing. Genomic DNA was extracted from the blood cell samples with the Qiagen DNeasy Blood Extraction Kit. Recombination connected TRBV18 to TRBJ1-1, with the D gene uncertain. The sequence was obtained from a man aged 35 to 55 in good health and CMV-seronegative. Sequences were obtained from PBMCs. The CDR3 has the sequence CASSPNVENTEAFF. In nucleotide form, the sequence is TGTGCCAGCTCACCAAACGTAGAGAACACTGAAGCTTTCTTT.